These 13 T cell receptor beta chains originate from one sample sequenced in a study of T cell repertoires in cytomegalovirus infection. Their specific antigens are unknown. TCRdb redid the calling of the reads with MiXCR, one entry per CDR3 protein. The table has roughly 500,000 distinct CDR3 sequences, roughly a third seen once. Sample: cultured PBMCs, taken from culture after CMV antigen stimulation. The source of these receptors is a human donor in good health (CMV status not recorded). Some clones in this sample may be carry-over from other donors' samples.

This chain connects TRBV29-1 to TRBJ2-3; the match to TRBD2 covers 13 bases. There are 14 residues in the CDR3. The germline CDR1 and CDR2 sequences are SQVTM and ANQGSEA. The V and J ends lost 2 bases and 8 bases, in that order; junction bases with no gene match: 4. The CDR3 loop is CSVERLAGGGTQYF. In DNA form, the CDR3 reads TGCAGCGTTGAAAGACTAGCGGGAGGCGGTACGCAGTATTTT.

The chain links TRBV12-3 or TRBV12-4 to TRBJ2-2; D is unresolved. Trimming removed 2 bases at V and 4 bases at J, with 17 bases between. The CDR3 spans 17 residues. CDR3 residues: CASSLWLAGTGTGELFF. CDR3 in DNA: TGTGCCAGCAGTTTATGGTTAGCAGGAACGGGCACCGGGGAGCTGTTTTTT.

The rearrangement uses TRBV28 and TRBJ2-7, with 7 bases matching TRBD2. V lost 7 bases and J lost 4; bases outside the gene matches: 1. The germline CDR1 and CDR2 sequences are MDHEN and SYDVKM. This CDR3 has 11 residues. CDR3: CASTSGYEQYV. CDR3 sequence (DNA): TGTGCCAGCACTAGCGGATACGAGCAGTACGTC.

The chain uses TRBV28 and TRBJ2-7; D remains unclear. Germline V gene lookup returns CDR1 MDHEN and CDR2 SYDVKM. V lost 6 bases and J 0 bases, leaving 12 bases between the germline ends. CDR3 length: 14 amino acids. In DNA form, the CDR3 reads TGTGCCAGCAGAGGGTTGCGGATCTCCTACGAGCAGTACTTC. This sequence encodes CASRGLRISYEQYF.

J is TRBJ2-2 and V is TRBV4-1; the match to TRBD1 covers 10 bases. Germline-derived CDR1 and CDR2 are MGHRA and YSYEKL. J gave up 0 bases and V 7 bases, and 11 bases lay outside the gene matches. The CDR3 spans 18 residues. DNA for the CDR3: TGCGCCAGCACCTGGACAGGGGGGAAAGCCGCGAACACCGGGGAGCTGTTTTTT. Protein: CASTWTGGKAANTGELFF.

V and J are TRBV7-8 and TRBJ2-7, with a tentative D call TRBD1 (6 bases). This CDR3 has 12 residues. V was pared by 5 bases and J by 4 bases, with 9 bases between. Per the germline V gene, CDR1 is SGHVS and CDR2 is FQNEAQ. The DNA of the CDR3 is TGTGCCAGCAGCCCCGGACAGTACGAGCAGTACGTC. Its translation: CASSPGQYEQYV.

The rearrangement joins TRBV12-3 or TRBV12-4 to TRBJ2-1; 9 bases match TRBD2. J was trimmed by 2 bases and V by 1 base; bases with no gene match: 6. The CDR3 contains 17 residues. CDR3 sequence (DNA): TGTGCCAGCAGTTTAGTCCTAGCGGGATCCACCTACAATGAGCAGTTCTTC. Translation: CASSLVLAGSTYNEQFF.

This chain joins TRBV7-9 and TRBJ2-1, with D uncertain. In germline, CDR1 is SEHNR, CDR2 FQNEAQ (reference sequence). The germline V and J ends were trimmed by 1 base and 8 bases, with 12 bases remaining between them. The CDR3 runs 14 residues. In nucleotides, the CDR3 is TGTGCCAGCAGCTTAGATTCCAGGAAGGATGAGCAGTTCTTC. It is translated as CASSLDSRKDEQFF.

This chain connects TRBV28 to TRBJ1-6, with D unclear. Trimming left V 3 bases short and J 16 bases short, with 16 bases between. The CDR3 extends over 13 amino acids. The V gene's germline CDR1 is MDHEN and CDR2 SYDVKM. For the CDR3, the DNA is TGTGCCAGCAGTTTTGGGTTGGCAGGAACTCTCCACTTT. It translates to CASSFGLAGTLHF.

This clonotype was recorded a few times. This chain joins TRBV7-9 and TRBJ2-1; the D gene is possibly TRBD2 (6 bases). Germline CDR1 reads SEHNR; CDR2 reads FQNEAQ (reference sequence). Trimming took off 3 bases at V and 3 bases at J, with 24 bases between the two ends. The CDR3 is 19 amino acids. The CDR3 DNA sequence: TGTGCCAGCAGCTTGGATGAGGCGGAGGAGGGCCATCTCTACAATGAGCAGTTCTTC. Translating gives CASSLDEAEEGHLYNEQFF.

This clonotype is a singleton in its sample. The chain joins TRBV7-9 to TRBJ2-2; 7 nucleotides align to TRBD1. V lost 4 bases and J lost 4; bases outside the gene matches: 6. Germline-derived CDR1 and CDR2 are SEHNR and FQNEAQ (reference sequence). This CDR3 is built from 15 residues. CDR3 coding DNA: TGTGCCAGCAGCTCTAACAGGGGCGGCACCGGGGAGCTGTTTTTT. Translation gives CASSSNRGGTGELFF.

This clonotype has only a few counts. The J gene is TRBJ1-5, the V gene TRBV23-1, with 7 bases matching TRBD1. TRBV23-1 is an ORF, with its function uncertain. The CDR3 spans 15 residues. V lost 2 bases and J lost 6; bases outside the gene matches: 7. The CDR3 sequence is CASSQRDRQRQPQHF. The CDR3 DNA follows: TGCGCCAGCAGTCAACGGGACAGACAACGTCAGCCCCAGCATTTT.

The chain links TRBV25-1 to TRBJ1-2; D not certain. The V and J ends lost 5 bases and 8 bases respectively, with 12 bases between them. Germline CDR1 and CDR2: MGHDK and SYGVNS. The CDR3 totals 12 residues. CDR3 amino acids: CASSWAGRGYTF. The CDR3 DNA reads as TGTGCCAGCAGTTGGGCCGGTCGGGGCTACACCTTC.